Sequencing of this TCR beta chain was carried out in a study of Graves' ophthalmopathy and Graves' hyperthyroidism. Whole-study context: Peripheral blood was gathered at first diagnosis, ahead of any treatment whatsoever.

Physicians reached a diagnosis by relying on clinical symptoms, serum thyroxine, TRAb, thyroid ultrasound and orbital computed tomography. Fresh peripheral blood (approximately 10 ml) yielded the PBMCs. Scientists amplified the TCR beta CDR3 regions from RNA transcripts. First-round RT-PCR relied on HTBI primers, and a second-round multiplex PCR came next. Via MiXCR, TCRdb re-called the multiplex PCR reads, giving one row per CDR3 protein. The table lists hundreds of thousands of distinct CDR3 sequences, roughly 15% of them singletons. This clonotype was counted at least ten times. An end of the junction does not agree with germline; a read error may underlie this. The CDR3 length is 13 residues. Looked up from germline, CDR1 is SGHAT and CDR2 is FQNNGV.

This sequence originates from a woman aged 18 to 35 with stable Graves' hyperthyroidism. The chain carries TRBV11-2 and TRBJ2-5; D gene unclear. Sequencing was performed on peripheral blood. The CDR3 bases are TGCGCCAGCCGGATCCGTGGGGAAGAGACCCAGTACTTC. Translating gives CASRIRGEETQYF.